This T cell receptor beta chain was documented in a study of OX40 agonist ivuxolimab in advanced cancers. Across the study: In this trial design, patients received ivuxolimab intravenously at 0.01 to 10 mg/kg every 2 weeks.

Blood got drawn at baseline, again on cycle 4 day 1, and then on cycle 7 day 1. Sequenced by immunoSEQ multiplex PCR; TCRdb stores in-frame clones only, minus some. The profile shows about 76,000 clones, around 87% of them singletons. This material consisted of CD4+ or CD8+ T cells sorted from blood, taken in a trial of the OX40 agonist ivuxolimab. The receptor's source is an adult with an advanced solid tumor such as melanoma, head and neck, liver or kidney cancer.

The CDR3 spells CASSGRFRNEQFF. The CDR3 bases are TGTGCCAGCAGTGGCAGGTTCCGCAATGAGCAGTTCTTC. The V call is TRBV2, the J call TRBJ2-1, with D uncertain. V was trimmed by 4 bases and J by 6 bases, leaving 10 bases between them. Germline V gene sequence: CDR1 SNHLY, CDR2 FYNNEI. This CDR3 comprises 13 residues.